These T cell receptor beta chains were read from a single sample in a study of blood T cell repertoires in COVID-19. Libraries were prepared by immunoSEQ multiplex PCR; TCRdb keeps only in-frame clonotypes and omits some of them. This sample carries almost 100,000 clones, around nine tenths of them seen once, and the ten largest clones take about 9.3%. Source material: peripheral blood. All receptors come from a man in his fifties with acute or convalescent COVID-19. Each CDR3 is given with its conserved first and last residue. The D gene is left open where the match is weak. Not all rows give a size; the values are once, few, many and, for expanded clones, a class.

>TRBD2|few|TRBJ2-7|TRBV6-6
TGTGCCAGCAGTTTTCACGGTAGCGGGAGCTACGAGCAGTACTTC
CASSFHGSGSYEQYF
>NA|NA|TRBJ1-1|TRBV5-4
TGTGCCAGCAGCTTGAAGGTAGGGGGACTAAGGAACACTGAAGCTTTCTTT
CASSLKVGGLRNTEAFF
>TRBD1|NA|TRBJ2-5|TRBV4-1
TGCGCCAGCAGCCTCGTACCACAGGGGGCGATGGAGACCCAGTACTTC
CASSLVPQGAMETQYF
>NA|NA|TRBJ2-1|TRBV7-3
TGTGCCAGCAGCTTAACCGCGCCAACAGTGTACAATGAGCAGTTCTTC
CASSLTAPTVYNEQFF
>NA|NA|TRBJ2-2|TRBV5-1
TGCGCCAGCAGCCTACTAGGACAGACCACCGGGGAGCTGTTTTTT
CASSLLGQTTGELFF
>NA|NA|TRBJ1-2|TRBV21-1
TGTGCCAGCAGCGGACAGAAAGGGCCCGGCTACACCTTC
CASSGQKGPGYTF
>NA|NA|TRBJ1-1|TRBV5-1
TGCGCCAGCGGGGAAGGCCCGGGACATATGAACACTGAAGCTTTCTTT
CASGEGPGHMNTEAFF
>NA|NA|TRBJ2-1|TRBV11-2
TGTGCCAGCAGCTTAGTGTACCTAGCAGTAGGTCACAATGAGCAGTTCTTC
CASSLVYLAVGHNEQFF
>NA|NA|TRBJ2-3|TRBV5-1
TGCGCCAGCAGCTTGGCGGGGTCCTCTAGCACAGATACGCAGTATTTT
CASSLAGSSSTDTQYF
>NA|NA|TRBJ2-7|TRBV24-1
TGTGCCACCAGTGATAATAACCGGGAGCCATGGGGCGAGCAGTACTTC
CATSDNNREPWGEQYF
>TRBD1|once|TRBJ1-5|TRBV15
TGTGCCACCAGCAGAGTAGGGGGCACGAGCAATCAGCCCCAGCATTTT
CATSRVGGTSNQPQHF
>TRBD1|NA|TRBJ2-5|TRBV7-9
TGTGCCAGCAGCCTGACCCGGGACAGGGGATCGTACTTC
CASSLTRDRGSYF
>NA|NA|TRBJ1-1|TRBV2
TGTGCCAGCAGTGAAGGTGAGGGCACTGAAGCTTTCTTT
CASSEGEGTEAFF
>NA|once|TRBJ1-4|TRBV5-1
TGCGCCAGCAGCTCAGGGGCCAGGGGTAGTGAAAAACTGTTTTTT
CASSSGARGSEKLFF
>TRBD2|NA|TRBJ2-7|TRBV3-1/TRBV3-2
TGTGCCAGCAGCCAAGAAGTGTCAGCGGGAGGCCCCTACGAGCAGTACTTC
CASSQEVSAGGPYEQYF
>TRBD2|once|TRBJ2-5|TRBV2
TGTGCCAGCTTTGGGGGACTAGCGGGAAGATTACAAGAGACCCAGTACTTC
CASFGGLAGRLQETQYF
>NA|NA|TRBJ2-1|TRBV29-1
TGCAGCGTTGACCCAGGTGACTCCTACAATGAGCAGTTCTTC
CSVDPGDSYNEQFF
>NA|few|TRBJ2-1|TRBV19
TGTGCCAGTAGGGAGGGACAGTTTTCCTACAATGAGCAGTTCTTC
CASREGQFSYNEQFF
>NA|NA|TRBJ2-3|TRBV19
TGTGCCAGTAGAGTCCGGGACAAAGCGTACGCAGATACGCAGTATTTT
CASRVRDKAYADTQYF
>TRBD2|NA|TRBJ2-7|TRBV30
TGTGCCTGGAGCTTAGGGACTAGGTATTACGAGCAGTACTTC
CAWSLGTRYYEQYF
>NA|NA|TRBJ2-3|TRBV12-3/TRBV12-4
TGTGCCAGCAGTCTCCGGGATACGCAGTATTTT
CASSLRDTQYF
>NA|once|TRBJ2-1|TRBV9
TGTGCCAGCAGCGTAGACCCCCTGGTAGGGGGTGTAAGCTCCTACAATGAGCAGTTCTTC
CASSVDPLVGGVSSYNEQFF
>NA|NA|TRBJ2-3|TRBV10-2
TGCGCCAGCAGCACCGGCCCCCCGGCGGGTACGCAGTATTTT
CASSTGPPAGTQYF
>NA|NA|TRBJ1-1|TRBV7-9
TGTGCCAGCAGCCATCGTACGGGGGGCGGTGAAGCTTTCTTT
CASSHRTGGGEAFF
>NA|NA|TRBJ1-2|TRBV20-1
TGCAGTGCTTACATTAACTATGGCTACACCTTC
CSAYINYGYTF
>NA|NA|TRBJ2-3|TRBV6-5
TGTGCCAGCAGCCTCGACAGACCGAGCACAGATACGCAGTATTTT
CASSLDRPSTDTQYF
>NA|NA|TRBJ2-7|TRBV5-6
TGTGCCAGCAGCCCACCAGGGTTCTACGAGCAGTACTTC
CASSPPGFYEQYF
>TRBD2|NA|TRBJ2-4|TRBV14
TGTGCCAGCAGCCAAGCCCCAGTAGTCACTAGCGGGTTTGCCAAAAACATTCAGTACTTC
CASSQAPVVTSGFAKNIQYF
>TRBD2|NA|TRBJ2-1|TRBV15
TGTGCCACCAGCAGAGATGAAGGACTAGCGGGCAATGAGCAGTTCTTC
CATSRDEGLAGNEQFF
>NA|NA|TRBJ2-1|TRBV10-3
TGTGCCATCAGTGAGTTTGACAGCATTACTTCCTCCTACAATGAGCAGTTCTTC
CAISEFDSITSSYNEQFF
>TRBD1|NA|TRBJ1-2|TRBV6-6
TGTGCCAGCAGTTACTACGCAGGGGGTTATGGCTACACCTTC
CASSYYAGGYGYTF
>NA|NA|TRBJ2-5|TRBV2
TGTGCCAGCAGACCGACAGCCCCCCAAGAGACCCAGTACTTC
CASRPTAPQETQYF
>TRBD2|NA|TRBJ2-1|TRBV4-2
TGTGCCAGCAGCCAAGGGGCGGGAGAGAGCTACAATGAGCAGTTCTTC
CASSQGAGESYNEQFF
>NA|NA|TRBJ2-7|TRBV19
TGTGCCAGTAGTGTTAACAGGGTGGGGGAGCAGTACTTC
CASSVNRVGEQYF
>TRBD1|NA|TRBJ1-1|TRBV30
TGTGCCTGGAGCAAAGGGACAGCCAACACTGAAGCTTTCTTT
CAWSKGTANTEAFF
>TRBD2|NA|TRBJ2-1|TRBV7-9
TGTGCCAGCAGCTCACGGACTAGCGGAAGATCCTCCTACAATGAGCAGTTCTTC
CASSSRTSGRSSYNEQFF
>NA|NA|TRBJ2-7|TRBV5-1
TGCGCCAGCAGCTCCGATCCGACAGGGACTCTGCCTGACGAGCAGTACTTC
CASSSDPTGTLPDEQYF
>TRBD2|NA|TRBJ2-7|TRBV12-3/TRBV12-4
TGTGCCAGCAGTTTGACTAGCGCCTACGAGCAGTACTTC
CASSLTSAYEQYF
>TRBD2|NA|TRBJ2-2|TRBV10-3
TGTGCCATCAGTGAGTCGGGCGGGAGGGCCCCCGGGGAGCTGTTTTTT
CAISESGGRAPGELFF
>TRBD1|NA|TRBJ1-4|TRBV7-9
TGTGCCGCACAGGGGGCGGCTAATGAAAAACTGTTTTTT
CAAQGAANEKLFF
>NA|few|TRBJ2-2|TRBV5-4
TGTGCCAGCAGCTTTGTCTCTAGCAGTGGGGAGCTGTTTTTT
CASSFVSSSGELFF
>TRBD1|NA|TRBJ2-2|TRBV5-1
TGCGCCAGCAGCCTACAGGGGTCCGGGGAGCTGTTTTTT
CASSLQGSGELFF